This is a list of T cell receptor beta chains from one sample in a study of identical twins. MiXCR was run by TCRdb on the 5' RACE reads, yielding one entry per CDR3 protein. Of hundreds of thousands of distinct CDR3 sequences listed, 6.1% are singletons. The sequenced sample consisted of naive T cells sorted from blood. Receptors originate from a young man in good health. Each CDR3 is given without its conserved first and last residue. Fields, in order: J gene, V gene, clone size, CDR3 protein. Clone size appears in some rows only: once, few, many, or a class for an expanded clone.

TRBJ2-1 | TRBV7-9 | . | ASSYRAGGARNEQF
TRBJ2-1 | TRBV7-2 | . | ASSLGSSGRVGEQF
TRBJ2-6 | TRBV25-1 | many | ASSGTAGANVLT
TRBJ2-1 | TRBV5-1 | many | ASSLASGYQF
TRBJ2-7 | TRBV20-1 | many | SARDSGLSYEQY
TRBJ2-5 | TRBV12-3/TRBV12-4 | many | ASRQGLETQY
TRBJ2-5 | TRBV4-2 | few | ASSQPQGTETQY
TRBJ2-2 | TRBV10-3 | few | AIKRRGAGTNTGELF
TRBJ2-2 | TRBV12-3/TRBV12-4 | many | ATGTGTTMTGELF
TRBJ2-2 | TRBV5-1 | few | ASSLVGETGELF
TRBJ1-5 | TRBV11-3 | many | ASSHDRNQPQH
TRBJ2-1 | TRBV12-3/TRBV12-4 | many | ASSRGAGVVNEQF
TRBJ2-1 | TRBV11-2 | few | ASSLDDAFYNEQF
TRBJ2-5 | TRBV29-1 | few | SGGPQETQY
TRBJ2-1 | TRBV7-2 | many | ASSLYQGADEQF
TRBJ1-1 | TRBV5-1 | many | ASSTNAGHLMNTEAF
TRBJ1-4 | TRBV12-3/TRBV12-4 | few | ASTRGRHNEKLF
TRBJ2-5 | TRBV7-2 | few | ASSQGRAGWETQY
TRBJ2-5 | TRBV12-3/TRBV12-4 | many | ASSSAETQY
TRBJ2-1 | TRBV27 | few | ASRTSSHNEQF
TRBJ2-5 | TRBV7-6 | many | ASSLNRIQETQY
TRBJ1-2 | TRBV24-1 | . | ATSDFGTGVYGYT
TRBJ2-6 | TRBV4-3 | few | ASSQGVSGANVLT
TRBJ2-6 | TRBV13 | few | ASSLGRTGSGANVLT
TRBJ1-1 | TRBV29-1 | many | SVEASDREGSAF
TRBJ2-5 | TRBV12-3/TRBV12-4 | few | ASRRGAVETQY
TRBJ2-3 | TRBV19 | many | ASRGLAADTQY
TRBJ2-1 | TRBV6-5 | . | ASSYSPSGSSEQF
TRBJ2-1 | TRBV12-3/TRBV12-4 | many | ASSLPPSGNEQF
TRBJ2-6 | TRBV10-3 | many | AIKNRGANVLT
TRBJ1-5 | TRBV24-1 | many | ATSVGDGANQPQH
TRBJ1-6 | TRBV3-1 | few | ASSQDRRTGYNSPLH
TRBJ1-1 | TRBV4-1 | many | ASSQEKLAGNTEAF
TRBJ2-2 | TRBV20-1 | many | SARAAPLPTGELF
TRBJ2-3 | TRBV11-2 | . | ASSYGLAGPTDTQY
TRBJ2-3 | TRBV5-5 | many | ASAKGGVDTQY
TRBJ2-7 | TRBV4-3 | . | ASSQSDRDSYEQY
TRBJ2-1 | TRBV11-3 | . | ASSLDNGGEQF
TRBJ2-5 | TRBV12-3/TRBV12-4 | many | ASSRDILGGTQY
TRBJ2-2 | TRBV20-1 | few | SAPTGSGGELF
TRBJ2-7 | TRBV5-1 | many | ASSRGPETYEQY
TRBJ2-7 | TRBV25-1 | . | ASSGGRQIYYEQY
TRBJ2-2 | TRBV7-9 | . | ASSVRDRGLDTGELF
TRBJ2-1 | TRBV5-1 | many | ASSSSGVGGEQF
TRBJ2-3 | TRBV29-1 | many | SVGMTGTDTQY